This TCR beta chain is from a study of T cells in Graves' hyperthyroidism and ophthalmopathy. Regions amplified from RNA transcripts were the TCR beta CDR3 regions. First-round RT-PCR of the TCR CDR3 relied on the HTBI primer set. TCRdb re-derived calls from the multiplex PCR reads in MiXCR, one entry per CDR3 protein. The repertoire includes a few hundred thousand distinct CDR3 sequences, approximately 15% of them detected once, and approximately 29% sits in the top ten. The CDR3 spans 15 residues. CDR1 is SGHDT, CDR2 YYEEEE, per germline. J gave up 8 bases and V 0 bases, and 7 bases lay outside the gene matches. This clonotype showed up many times.

This TCR derives from a woman between 25 and 40 years old with Graves' hyperthyroidism. The chain has TRBV5-6 and TRBJ2-1; 8 bases are a match to TRBD1. Material: blood. The CDR3 loop is CASSLEAGGGYEQFF. CDR3 coding DNA: TGTGCCAGCAGCTTGGAGGCAGGGGGCGGCTATGAGCAGTTCTTC.